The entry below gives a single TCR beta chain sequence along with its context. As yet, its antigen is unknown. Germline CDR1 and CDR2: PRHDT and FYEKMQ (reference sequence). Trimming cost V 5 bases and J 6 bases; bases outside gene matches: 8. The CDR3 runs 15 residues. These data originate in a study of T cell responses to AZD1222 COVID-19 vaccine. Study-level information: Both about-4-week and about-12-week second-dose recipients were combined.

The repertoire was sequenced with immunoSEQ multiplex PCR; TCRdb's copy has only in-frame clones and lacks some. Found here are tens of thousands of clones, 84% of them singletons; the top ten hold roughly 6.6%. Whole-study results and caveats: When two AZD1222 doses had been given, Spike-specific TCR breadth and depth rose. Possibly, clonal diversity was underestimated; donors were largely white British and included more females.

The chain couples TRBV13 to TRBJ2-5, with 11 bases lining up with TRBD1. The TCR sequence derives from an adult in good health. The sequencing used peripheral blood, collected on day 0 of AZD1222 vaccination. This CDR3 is CASSGPGTGGKTQYF. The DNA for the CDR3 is TGTGCCAGCAGCGGACCCGGGACAGGGGGGAAGACCCAGTACTTC.